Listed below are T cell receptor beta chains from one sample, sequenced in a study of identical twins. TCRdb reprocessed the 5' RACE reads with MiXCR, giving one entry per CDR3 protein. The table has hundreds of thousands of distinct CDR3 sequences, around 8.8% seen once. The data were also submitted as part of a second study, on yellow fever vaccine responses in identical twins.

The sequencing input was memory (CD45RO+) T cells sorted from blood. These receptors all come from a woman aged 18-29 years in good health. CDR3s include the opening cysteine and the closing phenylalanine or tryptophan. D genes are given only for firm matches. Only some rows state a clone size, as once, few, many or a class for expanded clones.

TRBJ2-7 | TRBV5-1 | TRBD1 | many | CASSLSGGGTGDYEQYF | TGCGCCAGCAGCTTGAGCGGGGGAGGGACAGGGGACTACGAGCAGTACTTC
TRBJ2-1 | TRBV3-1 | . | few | CASRNNNEQFF | TGTGCCAGCAGAAATAACAATGAGCAGTTCTTC
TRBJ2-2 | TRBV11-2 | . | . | CASSSYRLPNTGELFF | TGTGCCAGCAGCTCTTACAGGTTACCGAACACCGGGGAGCTGTTTTTT
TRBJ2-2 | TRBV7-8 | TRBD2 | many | CASSPLAGEGTGELFF | TGTGCCAGCAGCCCTTTAGCGGGAGAGGGGACCGGGGAGCTGTTTTTT
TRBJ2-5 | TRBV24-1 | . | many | CATSESPTYGRETQYF | TGTGCCACCAGTGAATCGCCAACCTATGGGAGAGAGACCCAGTACTTC
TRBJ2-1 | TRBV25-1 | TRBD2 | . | CASSDRLAGEGNSYNEQFF | TGTGCCAGCAGTGACAGGCTAGCGGGAGAGGGGAACTCCTACAATGAGCAGTTCTTC
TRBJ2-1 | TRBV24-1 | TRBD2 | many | CATSDLGGDEQFF | TGTGCCACCAGTGATTTGGGGGGGGATGAGCAGTTCTTC
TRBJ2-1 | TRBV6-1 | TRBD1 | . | CASSDGTEKYNEQFF | TGTGCCAGCAGTGACGGGACAGAAAAGTACAATGAGCAGTTCTTC
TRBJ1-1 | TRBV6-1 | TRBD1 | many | CASSEQGAIGTEAFF | TGTGCCAGCAGTGAACAGGGGGCGATCGGCACTGAAGCTTTCTTT
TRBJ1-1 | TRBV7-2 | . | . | CASSLVRGSTEAFF | TGTGCCAGCAGCTTAGTCCGGGGAAGCACTGAAGCTTTCTTT
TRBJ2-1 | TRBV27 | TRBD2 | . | CASRWTSGRPTPYNEQFF | TGTGCCAGCAGGTGGACTAGCGGGAGGCCCACCCCCTACAATGAGCAGTTCTTC
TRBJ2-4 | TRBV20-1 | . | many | CSARDLNIQYF | TGCAGTGCTAGAGATTTAAACATTCAGTACTTC
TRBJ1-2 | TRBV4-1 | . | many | CASSQDPVLGYTF | TGCGCCAGCAGCCAAGATCCCGTTTTGGGCTACACCTTC
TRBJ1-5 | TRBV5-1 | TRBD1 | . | CASSRTGDKDQPQHF | TGCGCCAGCAGTAGGACAGGCGACAAAGATCAGCCCCAGCATTTT
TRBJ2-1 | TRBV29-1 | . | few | CSVVVGMVYNEQFF | TGCAGCGTTGTTGTGGGTATGGTTTACAATGAGCAGTTCTTC
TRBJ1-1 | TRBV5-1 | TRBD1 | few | CASSTTWTGRGAEAFF | TGCGCCAGCAGCACAACTTGGACAGGGCGGGGAGCTGAAGCTTTCTTT
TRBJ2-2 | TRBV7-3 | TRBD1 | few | CASSFAGQGTGELFF | TGTGCCAGCAGCTTTGCGGGACAGGGGACCGGGGAGCTGTTTTTT
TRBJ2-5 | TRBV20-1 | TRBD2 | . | CSAATPLAGGPGETQYF | TGCAGTGCCGCGACTCCTCTAGCGGGAGGGCCCGGGGAGACCCAGTACTTC
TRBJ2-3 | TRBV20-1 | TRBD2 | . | CSTREAGGTDTQYF | TGCAGTACTAGGGAAGCGGGAGGGACAGATACGCAGTATTTT
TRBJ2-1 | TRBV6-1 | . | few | CASRGFSTANNEQFF | TGTGCCAGCAGGGGGTTTTCAACCGCGAACAATGAGCAGTTCTTC
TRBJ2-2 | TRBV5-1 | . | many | CASSPGGTTGELFF | TGCGCCAGCAGCCCGGGGGGCACTACCGGGGAGCTGTTTTTT
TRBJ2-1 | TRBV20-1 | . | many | CSATGGAGNEQFF | TGCAGTGCTACTGGGGGGGCAGGCAATGAGCAGTTCTTC
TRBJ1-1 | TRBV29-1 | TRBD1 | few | CSADRGPTEAFF | TGCAGCGCCGACAGGGGTCCCACTGAAGCTTTCTTT
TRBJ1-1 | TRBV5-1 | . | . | CASSPSRVINTEAFF | TGCGCCAGCAGCCCGTCCCGTGTAATTAACACTGAAGCTTTCTTT
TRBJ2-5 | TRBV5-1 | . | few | CASSPGTFSETQYF | TGCGCCAGCAGCCCGGGGACTTTTTCGGAGACCCAGTACTTC
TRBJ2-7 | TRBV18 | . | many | CASSKDLPYEQYF | TGTGCCAGCTCCAAAGACCTCCCCTACGAGCAGTACTTC
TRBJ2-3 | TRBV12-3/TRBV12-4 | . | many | CASSGQPSTDTQYF | TGTGCCAGCAGTGGACAACCGAGCACAGATACGCAGTATTTT
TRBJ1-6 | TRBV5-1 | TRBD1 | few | CASSLEGQGGSPLHF | TGCGCCAGCAGCTTGGAGGGGCAGGGGGGTTCACCCCTCCACTTT
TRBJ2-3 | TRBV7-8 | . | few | CASSLVYVSGWEDTQYF | TGTGCCAGCAGCTTAGTTTACGTTTCGGGGTGGGAAGATACGCAGTATTTT
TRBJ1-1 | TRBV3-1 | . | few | CASSQEAVIGTEAFF | TGTGCCAGCAGCCAAGAAGCGGTCATAGGTACTGAAGCTTTCTTT
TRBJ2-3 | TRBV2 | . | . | CASSEGRTDTQYF | TGTGCCAGCAGTGAAGGACGCACAGATACGCAGTATTTT
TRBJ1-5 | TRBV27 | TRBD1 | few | CASRNRQGEGQPQHF | TGTGCCAGCAGGAACCGACAGGGGGAAGGTCAGCCCCAGCATTTT
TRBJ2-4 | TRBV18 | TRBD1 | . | CASSPSGQEVAKNIQYF | TGTGCCAGCTCACCATCGGGACAGGAGGTAGCCAAAAACATTCAGTACTTC
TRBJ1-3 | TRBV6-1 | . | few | CASRSGTFSGNTIYF | TGTGCCAGCAGATCCGGGACATTCTCTGGAAACACCATATATTTT